The 22 T cell receptor beta chains below were found in one sample sequenced in a study of blood T cell repertoires in COVID-19. Libraries were prepared by immunoSEQ multiplex PCR; TCRdb keeps only in-frame clonotypes and omits some of them. Of 69,000 or so clones in the sample, approximately 80% were seen once. The sample taken for sequencing was peripheral blood. All receptors come from a woman of 80 years or more with active or convalescent COVID-19.

CDR3 bases: TGTGCCAGTAGCCCCCTACTAGCGGGAGGGTACACAGATACGCAGTATTTT. This gives the protein CASSPLLAGGYTDTQYF. J is TRBJ2-3 and V is TRBV19; 13 nucleotides line up with TRBD2. Germline-derived CDR1 and CDR2 are LNHDA and SQIVND (reference sequence). This CDR3 spans 17 amino acids. The V segment lost 6 bases and the J segment 2 bases; nucleotides outside the gene matches: 8.

The chain uses TRBV5-1 and TRBJ2-3, with D perhaps matching TRBD1 (5 bases). This CDR3 is built from 15 residues. Trimming pared 2 bases from V and 0 bases from J, leaving 10 bases between. Germline V gene lookup returns CDR1 SGHRS and CDR2 YFSETQ. CDR3 in DNA: TGCGCCAGCAGCTTACGACAGACTAGCACAGATACGCAGTATTTT. Its translation: CASSLRQTSTDTQYF.

This clone is a singleton in its sample. The chain recombines TRBV5-1 with TRBJ2-3, with 9 nucleotides matching TRBD1. The trim removed 3 bases at V and 3 bases at J, leaving 5 bases unmatched. The CDR3 covers 15 residues. From germline, CDR1 is SGHRS and CDR2 YFSETQ. The CDR3 loop reads CASSSGQGGTDTQYF. CDR3 coding DNA: TGCGCCAGCAGCTCGGGACAGGGAGGGACAGATACGCAGTATTTT.

The V gene is TRBV7-8, the J gene TRBJ1-1; 7 nucleotides match TRBD1. The J segment lost 0 bases and the V segment lost 4 bases, leaving 5 bases of the junction unmatched. Germline CDR1 reads SGHVS; CDR2 reads FQNEAQ. The CDR3 is 15 amino acids. The CDR3 sequence: CASSSKGALNTEAFF. DNA of the CDR3: TGTGCCAGCAGCTCGAAGGGGGCGTTGAACACTGAAGCTTTCTTT.

This clone was recorded once. J is TRBJ1-1 and V is TRBV28; the D is unclear. CDR1 and CDR2 (germline): MDHEN, SYDVKM. The CDR3 consists of 14 residues. V was shortened by 2 bases and J by 2 bases, with 9 bases between the two germline ends. The CDR3, as DNA: TGTGCCAGCAGTTTACAACCCCTAAACACTGAAGCTTTCTTT. The encoded protein is CASSLQPLNTEAFF.

The chain couples TRBV28 to TRBJ2-7; the D is unclear. Between the trimmed V and J ends, which lost 5 bases and 3 bases, there was a span of 14 bases. Germline V gives CDR1 MDHEN, CDR2 SYDVKM. The CDR3 length is 14 residues. The CDR3: CASSDLMRLYEQYF. DNA of the CDR3: TGTGCCAGCAGTGATTTAATGAGACTCTACGAGCAGTACTTC.

V is TRBV18 and J is TRBJ2-5, with 7 bases matching TRBD2. This CDR3 contains 19 residues. CDR1 is KGHSH and CDR2 is LQKENI in the germline V gene. V shed 0 bases, J shed 3 bases, and the junction held 16 bases outside the gene matches. CDR3 DNA sequence: TGTGCCAGCTCACCACCGGGATATGCTAGCGGTACCCCAAAAGAGACCCAGTACTTC. This sequence encodes CASSPPGYASGTPKETQYF.

The chain joins TRBV11-3 to TRBJ2-1, with no clear D. The CDR3 consists of 15 residues. The V end was cut by 4 bases, the J end by 5 bases, with 15 bases between. The germline V gene has CDR1 SGHNT and CDR2 YENEEA. The CDR3 sequence is CASSSVLSSNNEQFF. The CDR3 DNA is TGTGCCAGCAGCTCCGTACTAAGCAGCAACAATGAGCAGTTCTTC.

V and J are TRBV4-1 and TRBJ1-6; 9 nucleotides align to TRBD1. Trimming took 1 base from V and 10 from J; bases not matched to a gene: 5. Germline V CDR1 and CDR2: MGHRA, YSYEKL. The CDR3 consists of 15 residues. The CDR3 protein is CASSQARTGDSPLHF. The DNA for the CDR3 is TGCGCCAGCAGCCAAGCTCGGACAGGGGACTCACCCCTCCACTTT.

V gene TRBV19 combines with J gene TRBJ1-5; TRBD1 agrees at 8 bases. The CDR3 has 14 residues. Germline CDR1 and CDR2: LNHDA and SQIVND (reference sequence). With V trimmed by 5 bases and J by 11 bases, 11 bases remained unmatched. CDR3 in DNA: TGTGCCAGTAGTTTTGCGCAGGGGGCCGGGTCCCAGCATTTT. This codes for CASSFAQGAGSQHF. Full variable domain (rest looked up from reference TRBV19 and TRBJ1-5): DGGITQSPKYLFRKEGQNVTLSCEQNLNHDAMYWYRQDPGQGLRLIYYSQIVNDFQKGDIAEGYSVSREKKESFPLTVTSAQKNPTAFYLCASSFAQGAGSQHFGDGTRLSIL.

Only a few counts were recorded for this clone. The chain carries TRBV6-6 and TRBJ1-6; TRBD1 matches 9 bases. The length of the CDR3 is 15 residues. The V segment lost 6 bases and the J segment 7 bases; nucleotides outside the gene matches: 7. Per the germline V gene, CDR1 is MNHNY and CDR2 is SVGAGI (reference sequence). CDR3 coding DNA: TGTGCCAGCAGGGACCGACAGGGGGGGAATTCACCCCTCCACTTT. It encodes CASRDRQGGNSPLHF.

The chain uses TRBV2 and TRBJ1-4, with 9 bases fitting TRBD1. V dropped 5 bases and J dropped 8; count of bases not matched to a gene: 9. CDR3 length: 15 residues. Per the germline V gene, CDR1 is SNHLY and CDR2 is FYNNEI. The CDR3 DNA reads TGTGCCAGCAGTAATGACAGGGGGAAAGGAGAAAAACTGTTTTTT. Its translation is CASSNDRGKGEKLFF. Variable domain in full (rest from reference TRBV2 and TRBJ1-4): EPEVTQTPSHQVTQMGQEVILRCVPISNHLYFYWYRQILGQKVEFLVSFYNNEISEKSEIFDDQFSVERPDGSNFTLKIRSTKLEDSAMYFCASSNDRGKGEKLFFGSGTQLSVL.

V is TRBV7-2 and J is TRBJ2-1; 13 bases line up with TRBD2. V lost 5 bases, J lost 1 base, and 8 bases stayed unmatched. This CDR3 region has 18 residues. The germline V gene has CDR1 SGHTA and CDR2 FQGNSA. As DNA, the CDR3 is TGTGCCAGCAGCCAGACTAGCGGGAGGCGCCGTTCCTACAATGAGCAGTTCTTC. Translation: CASSQTSGRRRSYNEQFF.

The gene calls are TRBV28 and TRBJ2-2; D gene unclear. CDR3 length: 14 residues. Germline V gives CDR1 MDHEN, CDR2 SYDVKM. Trimming removed 6 bases at V and 0 bases at J, with 8 bases between. Here the CDR3 reads CASRATSNTGELFF. The CDR3 nucleotides are TGTGCCAGCAGAGCAACCTCGAACACCGGGGAGCTGTTTTTT.

On this clone: The same CDR3 can be traced to other DNA sequences in this sample. This rearrangement joins TRBV5-4 to TRBJ1-1; maybe TRBD1 (5 bases). The CDR3 is 13 residues long. The V and J ends lost 2 bases and 4 bases respectively, with 9 bases between them. Looked up from germline, CDR1 is SGHNT and CDR2 is YYREEE (reference sequence). DNA of the CDR3: TGTGCCAGCAGCTTTATCGGGGGCACTGAAGCTTTCTTT. Translating it yields CASSFIGGTEAFF.

CDR3 protein: CAVGTGQTEAFF. CDR3 coding DNA: TGTGCCGTGGGCACAGGGCAAACTGAAGCTTTCTTT. The chain combines TRBV19 with TRBJ1-1; D possibly corresponds to TRBD1 (6 bases). The CDR3 is 12 residues long. Germline CDR1 LNHDA, CDR2 SQIVND (reference sequence). The V and J ends lost 11 bases and 5 bases respectively, with 15 bases between them.

V is TRBV5-1 and J is TRBJ1-4, with 7 nucleotides matching TRBD1. V was clipped by 0 bases and J by 0 bases; unmatched bases: 2. CDR1 is SGHRS, CDR2 YFSETQ, per germline. The CDR3 spans 16 residues. CDR3 nucleotides: TGCGCCAGCAGCTTGGGACAGGGCACAACTAATGAAAAACTGTTTTTT. Its translation is CASSLGQGTTNEKLFF.

V and J are TRBV7-9 and TRBJ1-5; a weak D match, TRBD1 (5 bases). With 5 bases removed from V and 1 base from J, the gap between germline ends came to 12 bases. Germline V lookup: CDR1 SEHNR, CDR2 FQNEAQ (reference sequence). There are 15 residues in the CDR3. The CDR3 sequence: CASSPTGASNQPQHF. CDR3 nucleotides: TGTGCCAGCAGCCCTACAGGAGCCAGCAATCAGCCCCAGCATTTT.

The rearrangement links TRBV19 to TRBJ2-5; D gene uncertain. The V gene lost 3 bases and the J gene lost 7 bases, with 15 bases spanning the gap. Germline V gene data show CDR1 as LNHDA and CDR2 as SQIVND (reference sequence). The CDR3 runs 14 residues. CDR3 bases: TGTGCCAGTAGTATTTTGGAGCGCCCTTCGACCCAGTACTTC. This codes for CASSILERPSTQYF.

The J gene is TRBJ2-7, the V gene TRBV6-4; weak D call: TRBD2 (5 bases). CDR1 MRHNA and CDR2 SNTAGT come from the germline V gene. CDR3 length: 14 residues. V lost 9 bases to trimming and J lost 4 bases, with 19 bases between them. CDR3 coding DNA: TGTGCCAGTTCTGAGCTCCCAGGCGGGTACGAGCAGTACTTC. Translating it yields CASSELPGGYEQYF.

The sample holds a few counts of this clone. The V and J genes are TRBV7-9 and TRBJ2-5; D unresolved. This CDR3 has 13 amino acids. V was shortened by 5 bases and J by 10 bases, with 17 bases between the two germline ends. The germline gives CDR1 SEHNR, CDR2 FQNEAQ (reference sequence). The CDR3 sequence: CASSLGSQANQYF. DNA for the CDR3: TGTGCCAGCAGCCTCGGCAGCCAAGCGAACCAGTACTTC.

Here the CDR3 reads CASSTSRRATGELFF. DNA for the CDR3: TGTGCCAGCAGCACCAGCAGGCGGGCCACCGGGGAGCTGTTTTTT. The J gene is TRBJ2-2, the V gene TRBV7-2; TRBD2 is a possible D gene (5 bases). Germline V CDR1 and CDR2: SGHTA, FQGNSA. The CDR3 length is 15 residues. Trimming shortened V by 5 bases and J by 4 bases, and 14 bases separated the two germline ends. Based on the CDR3 plus reference TRBV7-2 and TRBJ2-2, the full variable domain is GAGVSQSPSNKVTEKGKDVELRCDPISGHTALYWYRQSLGQGLEFLIYFQGNSAPDKSGLPSDRFSAERTGGSVSTLTIQRTQQEDSAVYLCASSTSRRATGELFFGEGSRLTVL.